The 12 T cell receptor beta chains reported below all come from one sample, sequenced in a study of identical twins. TCRdb redid the calling of the 5' RACE reads with MiXCR, one entry per CDR3 protein. The sample holds about 730,000 distinct CDR3 sequences, 21% seen once. Separately, the same data were catalogued under a study of T cells expressing NK-cell markers.

The sequenced sample was PBMCs. The receptors shown here come from a woman under 30 in good health.

The J gene is TRBJ2-6, the V gene TRBV3-1; possibly TRBD2 for D (5 bases). The CDR3 is made up of 16 amino acids. V was cut by 5 bases and J by 2 bases, with 13 bases left in between. Germline CDR1 and CDR2: LGHDT and YNNKEL (reference sequence). CDR3 amino acids: CASSGRGPAGANVLTF. CDR3 bases: TGTGCCAGCAGCGGGAGAGGTCCGGCTGGGGCCAACGTCCTGACTTTC. Complete variable domain (other parts from reference TRBV3-1 and TRBJ2-6): DTAVSQTPKYLVTQMGNDKSIKCEQNLGHDTMYWYKQDSKKFLKIMFSYNNKELIINETVPNRFSPKSPDKAHLNLHINSLELGDSAVYFCASSGRGPAGANVLTFGAGSRLTVL.

This clonotype occurred once. The rearrangement links TRBV7-9 to TRBJ2-2; D might be TRBD1 (6 bases). Germline CDR1 and CDR2: SEHNR and FQNEAQ (reference sequence). V lost 0 bases and J lost 5, with 13 bases in between. The CDR3 loop spans 16 amino acids. CDR3 protein: CASSLALRTATGELFF. The CDR3, as DNA: TGTGCCAGCAGCTTAGCGTTGAGGACAGCTACCGGGGAGCTGTTTTTT.

This clonotype was counted many times. CDR3 sequence: CSVVPGAFGTNTEAFF. CDR3 nucleotide sequence: TGCAGCGTTGTACCCGGGGCTTTTGGCACGAACACTGAAGCTTTCTTT. V and J are TRBV29-1 and TRBJ1-1, with a tentative D call TRBD1 (5 bases). The CDR3 runs 16 residues. Germline-derived CDR1 and CDR2 are SQVTM and ANQGSEA. The V and J ends lost 4 bases and 1 base respectively, with 19 bases between them.

This clonotype was observed a few times. The rearrangement links TRBV6-1 to TRBJ2-1; 8 bases fit TRBD2. Per the germline V gene, CDR1 is MNHNS and CDR2 is SASEGT. V was pared by 5 bases and J by 2 bases, with 14 bases of the junction left unmatched. CDR3 length equals 18 residues. The CDR3 DNA follows: TGTGCCAGCAGTCGCCGTAAGAAGCGGGGGACCACCTACAATGAGCAGTTCTTC. Its translation is CASSRRKKRGTTYNEQFF.

There are many counts of this clonotype. The chain carries TRBV7-9 and TRBJ1-1; unclear D gene. Germline V gene data show CDR1 as SEHNR and CDR2 as FQNEAQ (reference sequence). The CDR3 is 11 residues long. V was trimmed by 2 bases and J by 4 bases, leaving 2 bases between them. CDR3 coding DNA: TGTGCCAGCAGCTTAATCACTGAAGCTTTCTTT. Residues: CASSLITEAFF.

V is TRBV24-1 and J is TRBJ2-3; possibly TRBD2 for D (5 bases). The CDR3 has 14 residues. CDR1 is KGHDR, CDR2 SFDVKD, per germline. V lost 6 bases and J lost 4, with 13 bases in between. The CDR3 here is CATSKEVPPDTQYF. The CDR3, as DNA: TGTGCCACCAGTAAGGAGGTACCTCCAGATACGCAGTATTTT.

The chain carries TRBV5-1 and TRBJ2-1, with TRBD2 as a possible D gene (5 bases). This CDR3 comprises 15 residues. The V gene lost 4 bases and the J gene lost 5 bases, with 16 bases spanning the gap. The germline CDR1 and CDR2 sequences are SGHRS and YFSETQ. This CDR3 is CASSPTGLTNNEQFF. For the CDR3, the DNA is TGCGCCAGCAGCCCGACCGGACTGACCAACAATGAGCAGTTCTTC.

The table lists this clonotype with many counts. J is TRBJ1-1 and V is TRBV12-3 or TRBV12-4; TRBD1 matches at 9 bases. V trimming: 6 bases; J trimming: 5 bases; junction bases outside the gene matches: 13. The CDR3 extends over 16 amino acids. The CDR3 DNA sequence: TGTGCCAGCAGCCACGGAACGGGACAGGGTAAAACTGAAGCTTTCTTT. Its protein is CASSHGTGQGKTEAFF.

The chain has TRBV4-1 and TRBJ2-7; D is possibly TRBD1 (6 bases). The CDR3 is made up of 14 amino acids. In germline, CDR1 is MGHRA, CDR2 YSYEKL. Trimming removed 1 base at V and 4 bases at J, with 11 bases between. For the CDR3, the DNA is TGCGCCAGCAGCCAAGGCAGGGGAAAATACGAGCAGTACTTC. Translation: CASSQGRGKYEQYF.

V and J are TRBV12-3 or TRBV12-4 and TRBJ1-5; 10 bases align to TRBD1. The CDR3 loop spans 15 amino acids. Trimming cost V 5 bases and J 6 bases; bases outside gene matches: 7. The CDR3 region has the DNA TGTGCCAGCAGTCGGGACAGGGGATCAGGTCAGCCCCAGCATTTT. Protein sequence: CASSRDRGSGQPQHF.

This clonotype showed up just a few times. The chain recombines TRBV11-2 with TRBJ2-3, with 9 positions matching TRBD1. The CDR3 totals 18 residues. In germline, CDR1 is SGHAT, CDR2 FQNNGV. V gave up 4 bases and J gave up 0 bases; unmatched junction bases: 11. CDR3 coding DNA: TGTGCCAGCAGCTATAGGACAGGGGACGCGGTGAGCACAGATACGCAGTATTTT. It encodes CASSYRTGDAVSTDTQYF.

This clonotype was detected ten times or more. The V gene is TRBV6-1, the J gene TRBJ1-2, with 9 bases aligning to TRBD1. The ends lost 4 bases at V and 6 bases at J; junction bases unmatched: 9. The CDR3 runs to 15 residues. Germline V CDR1 and CDR2: MNHNS, SASEGT. In nucleotides, the CDR3 is TGTGCCAGCAGTGTTTCCGGGACAGGGCCTGATGGCTACACCTTC. This sequence encodes CASSVSGTGPDGYTF.